Listed below are T cell receptor beta chains from one sample, sequenced in a study of cytomegalovirus exposure and HLA in healthy donors. Method: immunoSEQ multiplex PCR; TCRdb's copy keeps in-frame clones and lacks some. In the table there are tens of thousands of clones, approximately 70% of which are singletons. Sequencing was done on a sample of PBMCs. The receptors stem from a male donor in good health and CMV-seropositive. Both conserved end residues are trimmed from each CDR3. Fields, in order: CDR3 length, V gene, J gene, CDR3 protein.

14	TRBV10-3	TRBJ1-5	AISESVHTRNQPQH
11	TRBV6-1	TRBJ2-1	ASMPRGRGRQF
13	TRBV27	TRBJ2-7	ASSFGQGGSYEQY
16	TRBV7-3	TRBJ2-1	ASSLRVSVGLTHNEQF
14	TRBV27	TRBJ2-7	ASSSWTRGRVYEQY
10	TRBV7-2	TRBJ2-5	ASSSPRETQY
13	TRBV7-2	TRBJ2-7	ASSSWTGPSYEQY
12	TRBV29-1	TRBJ2-1	SVEASGIYNEQF
13	TRBV9	TRBJ1-3	ASSAGTGAGNTIY
12	TRBV5-4	TRBJ2-7	ASSYMDRGYEQY
11	TRBV29-1	TRBJ1-2	SVAGSGGAGYT
11	TRBV29-1	TRBJ2-7	SVVRGSSYEQY
13	TRBV27	TRBJ2-1	ASSFGTPRGDEQF
11	TRBV12-5	TRBJ2-5	ASAAAQQETQY
13	TRBV27	.	ASSRQGLASYEQY
10	TRBV2	TRBJ2-7	ASSRGLNEQY
13	TRBV4-2	TRBJ1-5	ASSLEDRGDQPQH
18	TRBV21-1	TRBJ2-3	ASSKEGQGARGYSVGTQY
14	TRBV7-9	TRBJ1-5	SSSTQTGGRNQPQH
13	TRBV30	TRBJ2-1	AWSWDFSMGNEQF
11	TRBV27	TRBJ1-1	ASSLRQNTEAF
13	TRBV23-1	TRBJ2-7	ASSRGGEVHYEQY
15	TRBV27	TRBJ2-4	ASSSWGLGGGKNIQY
10	TRBV19	TRBJ2-5	ASSTAGGTQY
11	TRBV7-9	TRBJ2-7	ASSLDPSHEQY
17	TRBV28	TRBJ2-1	ASSTKLAGGLGGYNEQF
13	TRBV6-4	TRBJ2-2	ASSEEETNTGELF
14	TRBV7-2	TRBJ2-7	ASSSRAGGPSYEQY
13	TRBV5-1	TRBJ2-7	ASSSETDLSYEQY
12	TRBV30	TRBJ2-1	AWKPLSRSDEQF
12	TRBV5-6	TRBJ2-5	ASSLSRGQETQY
14	TRBV5-1	TRBJ2-3	ASSPPGGGSTDTQY
13	TRBV4-3	TRBJ2-7	ASSQDKAGQNEQY
17	TRBV29-1	TRBJ2-4	SVYGLARSPRYPSNIQY
12	TRBV6-1	TRBJ2-5	ASSRQELQETQY
13	TRBV30	TRBJ2-5	AWTQGTAGGETQY
13	TRBV25-1	TRBJ1-2	ASSDPGTGEEGYT
13	TRBV7-2	TRBJ1-6	ASSSVGGGSSPLH
14	TRBV5-1	TRBJ2-7	ASSSGTGLLVYEQY
13	TRBV9	TRBJ2-3	ASSVGAGSTDTQY
12	TRBV7-9	TRBJ2-5	ASSGNELGETQY
12	TRBV30	TRBJ2-7	AWSVGVAFDEQY
14	TRBV19	TRBJ1-3	ASSMWGVSSGNTIY
10	TRBV30	TRBJ2-7	AWEGQTYEQY
12	TRBV30	TRBJ1-6	AWSLGQGLSPLH
14	TRBV4-2	TRBJ2-1	ASSQDWRQGVGEQF
13	TRBV7-9	TRBJ1-6	SSSLAQGNNSPLH
15	TRBV7-9	TRBJ2-6	ASSLGQGAPGANVLT
12	TRBV6-6	TRBJ1-5	ASSRDLSNQPQH